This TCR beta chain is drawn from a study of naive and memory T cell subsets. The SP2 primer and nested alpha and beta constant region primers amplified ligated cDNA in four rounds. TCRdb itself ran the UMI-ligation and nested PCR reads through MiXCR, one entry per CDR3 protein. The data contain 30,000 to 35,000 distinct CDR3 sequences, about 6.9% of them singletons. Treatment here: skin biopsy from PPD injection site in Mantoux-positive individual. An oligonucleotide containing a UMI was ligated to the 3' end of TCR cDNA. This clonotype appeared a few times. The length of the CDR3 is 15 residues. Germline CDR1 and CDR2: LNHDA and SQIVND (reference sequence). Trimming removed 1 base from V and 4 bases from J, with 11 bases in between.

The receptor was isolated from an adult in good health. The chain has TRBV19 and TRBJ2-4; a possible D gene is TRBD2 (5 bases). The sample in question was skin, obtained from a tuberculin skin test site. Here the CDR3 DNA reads TGTGCCAGTAGTATAGGGCTAGCTCTGAAAAACATTCAGTACTTC. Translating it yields CASSIGLALKNIQYF.